This T cell receptor beta chain is drawn from a study of blood T cell repertoires in COVID-19. Whole-study context: COVID-19 samples collected from the United States, Italy and Spain covered acute and convalescent phases. Sample material is recorded as cDNA or gDNA derived from T cells, B-cell-depleted T cells, or PBMCs.

Germline V gene data show CDR1 as SGHTA and CDR2 as FQGNSA. Trimming left V 1 base short and J 0 bases short, with 10 bases between. The CDR3 sequence is 16 residues long. In the original analysis: Nucleated cell counts were estimated from reference gene primer amplification. Sequenced by immunoSEQ multiplex PCR; TCRdb stores in-frame clones only, minus some. Clone size and V and J calls were adopted from that table, with D and trimming inferred from the DNA. The sample records around 29,000 clones, roughly 90% being singletons. This rearrangement joins TRBV7-2 to TRBJ2-1, with a tentative D call TRBD2 (5 bases). This TCR came from a human donor with active COVID-19. The donor label of this sample is uncertain. The sample consisted of peripheral blood. The CDR3 here is CASSLVPGNSYNEQFF. For the CDR3, the DNA is TGTGCCAGCAGCTTAGTCCCGGGAAACTCCTACAATGAGCAGTTCTTC.